This is a list of T cell receptor beta chains from one sample in a study of blood T cell repertoires in COVID-19. Profiled with immunoSEQ multiplex PCR; TCRdb holds only in-frame clones, not every one. The repertoire holds 50,000 to 55,000 clones, with about 90% as singletons. Sequencing was performed on peripheral blood. Receptors originate from a human donor with active COVID-19. The donor label of this sample is uncertain. CDR3s include the opening cysteine and the closing phenylalanine or tryptophan. The D gene is left open where the match is weak. The size field is filled for only some rows; it gives once, few, many or a size class.

D: .; J: TRBJ1-3; size: few; V: TRBV4-1; CDR3: CASSQGPAGPFSGNTIYF; DNA: TGCGCCAGCAGCCAAGGGCCGGCAGGGCCATTCTCTGGAAACACCATATATTTT
D: TRBD2; J: TRBJ2-7; size: .; V: TRBV7-2; CDR3: CASRWGGSSYEQYF; DNA: TGTGCCAGCAGGTGGGGGGGGAGCTCCTACGAGCAGTACTTC
D: .; J: TRBJ2-2; size: .; V: TRBV7-2; CDR3: CASSSGQTNTGELFF; DNA: TGTGCCAGCAGCTCTGGACAGACCAACACCGGGGAGCTGTTTTTT
D: .; J: TRBJ2-5; size: .; V: TRBV29-1; CDR3: CSVPRGRDFIEQETQYF; DNA: TGCAGCGTTCCGAGGGGAAGGGACTTTATTGAGCAAGAGACCCAGTACTTC
D: TRBD2; J: TRBJ2-2; size: .; V: TRBV7-3; CDR3: CASSLASGGNTGELFF; DNA: TGTGCCAGCAGCTTAGCTAGCGGGGGGAACACCGGGGAGCTGTTTTTT
D: .; J: TRBJ2-2; size: once; V: TRBV6-2/TRBV6-3; CDR3: CASSQGGELFF; DNA: TGTGCCAGCAGTCAGGGCGGGGAGCTGTTTTTT
D: TRBD1; J: TRBJ1-3; size: .; V: TRBV5-6; CDR3: CASSADRGSGNTIYF; DNA: TGTGCCAGCAGCGCCGACAGGGGGTCTGGAAACACCATATATTTT
D: TRBD2; J: TRBJ2-1; size: .; V: TRBV19; CDR3: CASSRPSGGAYSNNEQFF; DNA: TGTGCCAGTAGTCGTCCTAGCGGGGGGGCTTATTCGAACAATGAGCAGTTCTTC
D: TRBD1; J: TRBJ2-5; size: .; V: TRBV9; CDR3: CASSRDSQETQYF; DNA: TGTGCCAGCTCCCGGGACAGCCAAGAGACCCAGTACTTC
D: TRBD2; J: TRBJ2-5; size: .; V: TRBV10-3; CDR3: CAISEGLAGGETQYF; DNA: TGTGCCATCAGTGAGGGACTAGCGGGGGGAGAGACCCAGTACTTC
D: .; J: TRBJ1-2; size: once; V: TRBV5-1; CDR3: CASSSGRGGPYGYTF; DNA: TGCGCCAGCAGCTCCGGGAGGGGCGGCCCTTATGGCTACACCTTC
D: .; J: TRBJ2-7; size: few; V: TRBV6-6; CDR3: CASSYWAGDTGEQYF; DNA: TGTGCCAGCAGTTACTGGGCAGGGGACACGGGCGAGCAGTACTTC
D: TRBD2; J: TRBJ2-1; size: .; V: TRBV7-2; CDR3: CASSPSAGGLNEQFF; DNA: TGTGCCAGCAGCCCCTCGGCGGGGGGGCTAAATGAGCAGTTCTTC
D: .; J: TRBJ2-5; size: once; V: TRBV4-3; CDR3: CASSSRSGSQETQYF; DNA: TGCGCCAGCAGTTCTAGAAGCGGATCCCAAGAGACCCAGTACTTC
D: .; J: TRBJ2-3; size: .; V: TRBV5-1; CDR3: CASILGTLEGDTQYF; DNA: TGCGCCAGCATCCTAGGGACGTTGGAGGGAGATACGCAGTATTTT
D: .; J: TRBJ2-3; size: .; V: TRBV11-2; CDR3: CASGAGASTDTQYF; DNA: TGTGCCAGCGGGGCGGGGGCGAGCACAGATACGCAGTATTTT